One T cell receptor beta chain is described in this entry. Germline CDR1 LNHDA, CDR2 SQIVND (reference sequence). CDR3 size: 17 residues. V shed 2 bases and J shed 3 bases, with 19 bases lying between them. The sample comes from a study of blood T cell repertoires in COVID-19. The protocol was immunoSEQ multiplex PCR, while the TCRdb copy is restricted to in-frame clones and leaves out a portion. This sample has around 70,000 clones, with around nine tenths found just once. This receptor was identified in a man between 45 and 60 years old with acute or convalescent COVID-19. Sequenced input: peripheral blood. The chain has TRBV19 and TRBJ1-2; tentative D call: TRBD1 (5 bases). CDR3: CASSITRRGDLYYGYTF. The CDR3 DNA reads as TGTGCCAGTAGTATAACCCGCCGCGGGGACCTCTACTATGGCTACACCTTC. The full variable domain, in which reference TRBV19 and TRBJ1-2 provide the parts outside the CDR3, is DGGITQSPKYLFRKEGQNVTLSCEQNLNHDAMYWYRQDPGQGLRLIYYSQIVNDFQKGDIAEGYSVSREKKESFPLTVTSAQKNPTAFYLCASSITRRGDLYYGYTFGSGTRLTVV.